These T cell receptor beta chains were read from a single sample in a study of response to subunit inactivated influenza vaccine. TCRdb recomputed calls from the RT-PCR reads with MiXCR, one row per CDR3 protein. The sample includes 550,000 to 600,000 distinct CDR3 sequences, about an eighth of them seen just once. The sample consisted of PBMCs from blood, taken on the day of vaccination. These receptors came from a man in his forties or fifties who received an inactivated influenza vaccine. Both conserved end residues are trimmed from each CDR3. A D gene is named only where the DNA matches it firmly.

d_call j_call v_call cdr3_aa
TRBD1 TRBJ2-2 TRBV5-1 ASSLAATGGVNTGELF
NA TRBJ1-3 TRBV6-2/TRBV6-3 ASSYVWSGNTIY
TRBD1 TRBJ1-2 TRBV12-3/TRBV12-4 ASSLEGTGVYGYT
NA TRBJ2-1 TRBV7-9 ASSLAWAPYNEQF
NA TRBJ2-1 TRBV12-3/TRBV12-4 ASSLTRIYNEQF
TRBD1 TRBJ1-1 TRBV12-3/TRBV12-4 ASTPGGTEAF
TRBD1 TRBJ1-1 TRBV5-1 ASKETGQGASEAF
NA TRBJ2-3 TRBV12-3/TRBV12-4 ASSLFTGGINIDTQY
NA TRBJ1-3 TRBV6-5 ASSSTGSRNTIY
NA TRBJ2-5 TRBV7-8 ASSLALLALAETQY
TRBD2 TRBJ2-1 TRBV6-2/TRBV6-3 ASSQPLAGVRNEQF
TRBD2 TRBJ2-1 TRBV7-8 ASSYRPGLGSYNEQF
TRBD1 TRBJ2-7 TRBV5-1 ASSPRDRDSLEQY
TRBD1 TRBJ1-2 TRBV27 ASSLTGGWYGYT
TRBD1 TRBJ2-1 TRBV7-9 ASSLPLGDRGYNEQF
NA TRBJ2-2 TRBV4-2 ASSQATGFGELF
NA TRBJ1-1 TRBV28 ASSPRPGHTEAF
NA TRBJ2-6 TRBV5-1 ASSLEDTSSGANVLT
NA TRBJ1-2 TRBV9 ASSVGTGPTEGYT
NA TRBJ2-3 TRBV7-8 ASSAGTLLSYASTDTQY
TRBD2 TRBJ2-7 TRBV6-2/TRBV6-3 ASSFGLAGGTSYEQY
NA TRBJ2-6 TRBV4-3 ASSQKLTLLLSGANVLT
NA TRBJ1-2 TRBV6-1 ASSQVGGLNYGYT
NA TRBJ1-1 TRBV28 ASSFGGGRRTEAF
NA TRBJ1-3 TRBV7-8 ASSSLGGRTNTIY
NA TRBJ1-5 TRBV19 ASSMGRSFNQPQH
NA TRBJ2-2 TRBV10-2 ASSETGTGELF
NA TRBJ1-2 TRBV29-1 SARRASSNYGYT
TRBD1 TRBJ2-3 TRBV7-2 ASRRDRGTDTQY
TRBD1 TRBJ1-1 TRBV24-1 ATETGLGAEAF
NA TRBJ1-1 TRBV20-1 SASRAGAMNTEAF
NA TRBJ2-3 TRBV5-1 ASSSRFRDTIFDTQY
NA TRBJ2-5 TRBV11-2 ASSFTIRTQETQY
TRBD2 TRBJ2-3 TRBV29-1 SVDTSGRGTDTQY
NA TRBJ1-5 TRBV11-3 ASSPARGCSNQPQH
TRBD1 TRBJ1-2 TRBV29-1 SVWTGAVNYGYT
NA TRBJ2-7 TRBV3-1 ASSQSYRGMYEQY
NA TRBJ2-1 TRBV7-9 ASSLEGLRGGNEQF
TRBD2 TRBJ2-4 TRBV20-1 SARDGGAKNIQY
NA TRBJ2-3 TRBV25-1 ASRRGSGTSTDTQY